These 29 T cell receptor beta chains were all obtained from the same sample, sequenced in a study of cytomegalovirus exposure and HLA in healthy donors. The study ran its PCR with 60 Vbeta and 13 Jbeta primers. Data came from immunoSEQ multiplex PCR; TCRdb stores just in-frame clones and leaves some out. The sample consists of about 190,000 clones, over 80% of them appearing once. The source material was PBMCs. These TCRs come from a man aged 50-60 years in good health and CMV-seronegative.

The chain is built from TRBV9 and TRBJ2-3; TRBD2 matches 12 bases. CDR1 and CDR2 (germline): SGDLS, YYNGEE. The trim removed 0 bases at V and 0 bases at J, leaving 5 bases unmatched. The CDR3 consists of 18 residues. CDR3 region: CASSVGSGTSGSTDTQYF. The CDR3 DNA follows: TGTGCCAGCAGCGTAGGAAGTGGGACTAGCGGGAGCACAGATACGCAGTATTTT.

This clone has just a few counts. The chain is built from TRBV28 and TRBJ1-2; no definite D call. CDR3 length equals 17 residues. Germline V gene sequence: CDR1 MDHEN, CDR2 SYDVKM. Trimming took 6 bases from V and 7 from J, leaving 27 bases between them. CDR3 bases: TGTGCCAGCAGCTCCATACATGACTTTCTTAGGTTTGGTGGCTACACCTTC. It translates to CASSSIHDFLRFGGYTF.

This sequence joins TRBV7-9 and TRBJ1-1; maybe TRBD1 (5 bases). This CDR3 spans 11 amino acids. Per germline, CDR1 SEHNR and CDR2 FQNEAQ (reference sequence). V was clipped by 2 bases and J by 10 bases, with 8 bases between them. The CDR3: CASSLMGGAFF. CDR3 bases: TGTGCCAGCAGCTTAATGGGGGGAGCTTTCTTT.

To note about this clone: The identical CDR3 is also encoded by other nucleotide sequences in the sample. The V gene is TRBV19, the J gene TRBJ1-2; D is perhaps TRBD1 (6 bases). Germline assignment: CDR1 LNHDA and CDR2 SQIVND (reference sequence). Between the trimmed V and J ends, which lost 6 bases and 3 bases, there was a span of 17 bases. This CDR3 is 15 amino acids long. CDR3 coding DNA: TGTGCCAGTAGCTCCACAGGGTTGGGTGACTATGGCTACACCTTC. Translated: CASSSTGLGDYGYTF.

The chain carries TRBV7-3 and TRBJ2-1; 8 nucleotides line up with TRBD2. The V gene end was trimmed by 5 bases and the J gene end by 2 bases; junction bases not matched to a gene: 5. The CDR3 runs 15 residues. The germline V gene has CDR1 SGHTA and CDR2 FQGTGA. Here the CDR3 DNA reads TGTGCCAGCAGCCGAATAGCGGGAACCTACAATGAGCAGTTCTTC. This sequence encodes CASSRIAGTYNEQFF.

V is TRBV4-1 and J is TRBJ1-2; unclear D gene. V dropped 4 bases and J dropped 3 bases, with 9 bases sitting between them. Germline V gene sequence: CDR1 MGHRA, CDR2 YSYEKL. The length of the CDR3 is 13 residues. The CDR3 region has the DNA TGCGCCAGCAGCCGCACCGGGGACTATGGCTACACCTTC. Its protein is CASSRTGDYGYTF.

This rearrangement joins TRBV2 to TRBJ2-3; the D gene is possibly TRBD1 (6 bases). Per the germline V gene, CDR1 is SNHLY and CDR2 is FYNNEI. This CDR3 has 15 residues. Trimming shortened V by 5 bases and J by 6 bases, and 18 bases separated the two germline ends. CDR3 amino acids: CASSPQGLFRDTQYF. The CDR3 DNA follows: TGTGCCAGCAGTCCCCAGGGGCTGTTTAGGGATACGCAGTATTTT. Using reference TRBV2 and TRBJ2-3 for the parts outside the CDR3, the full variable domain is EPEVTQTPSHQVTQMGQEVILRCVPISNHLYFYWYRQILGQKVEFLVSFYNNEISEKSEIFDDQFSVERPDGSNFTLKIRSTKLEDSAMYFCASSPQGLFRDTQYFGPGTRLTVL.

V usage is TRBV6-1 and J usage is TRBJ2-5; D remains unclear. CDR1 and CDR2 from the germline V gene are MNHNS and SASEGT. The CDR3 runs 15 residues. Trimming pared 5 bases from V and 5 bases from J, leaving 18 bases between. The DNA of the CDR3 is TGTGCCAGCAGTAATCGAGGTGAGGTGCAGGAGACCCAGTACTTC. Its translation is CASSNRGEVQETQYF.

This clone was picked up one time. The junction and the germline gene differ at one end; a read error may be behind it. The chain couples TRBV28 to TRBJ2-3; 8 positions match TRBD1. The germline V gene has CDR1 MDHEN and CDR2 SYDVKM. CDR3 length: 15 amino acids. The CDR3 sequence: CAGSPGQGVSDTQYF. The DNA of the CDR3 is TGTGCCGGCAGCCCTGGACAGGGTGTATCGGATACGCAGTATTTT.

The chain recombines TRBV19 with TRBJ1-5, with D unclear. Per the germline V gene, CDR1 is LNHDA and CDR2 is SQIVND (reference sequence). The CDR3 totals 15 residues. The V and J ends lost 5 bases and 0 bases respectively, with 11 bases between them. Here the CDR3 reads CASSLGEYSNQPQHF. The CDR3 nucleotides are TGTGCCAGTAGTCTGGGCGAATATAGCAATCAGCCCCAGCATTTT.

The gene calls are TRBV7-3 and TRBJ2-5; 8 positions match TRBD1. CDR3 length: 14 amino acids. V trimming: 4 bases; J trimming: 4 bases; junction bases outside the gene matches: 5. Germline loops: CDR1 SGHTA, CDR2 FQGTGA. The CDR3: CASSSGQGRETQYF. In DNA form, the CDR3 reads TGTGCCAGCAGCTCCGGACAGGGAAGAGAGACCCAGTACTTC.

This clone was observed a few times. The CDR3 sequence: CASSLALEGEKLFF. DNA of the CDR3: TGTGCCAGCAGCTTGGCCTTGGAGGGTGAAAAACTGTTTTTT. The V call is TRBV5-4, the J call TRBJ1-4; D gene ambiguous. Germline assignment: CDR1 SGHNT and CDR2 YYREEE (reference sequence). V lost 0 bases and J 7 bases, leaving 10 bases between the germline ends. This CDR3 has 14 amino acids.

This rearrangement joins TRBV6-1 to TRBJ1-6; D gene unclear. This CDR3 is 15 amino acids long. Trimming stripped 3 bases from V and 9 bases from J, with 15 bases between. Germline V gives CDR1 MNHNS, CDR2 SASEGT. The CDR3 region is CASSEVTTRGSPLHF. The CDR3 DNA reads TGTGCCAGCAGTGAGGTGACAACACGGGGTTCACCCCTCCACTTT.

The chain joins TRBV4-1 to TRBJ2-4; possibly TRBD2 for D (6 bases). The CDR3 contains 18 residues. Deletions cut 4 bases from V and 2 bases from J, with 21 bases between. CDR1 is MGHRA and CDR2 is YSYEKL in the germline V gene. The CDR3 spells CASSPAGLRGITKNIQYF. CDR3 nucleotide sequence: TGCGCCAGCAGCCCTGCGGGACTTAGAGGGATAACCAAAAACATTCAGTACTTC.

The V call is TRBV5-1, the J call TRBJ2-3, with D uncertain. Germline loops: CDR1 SGHRS, CDR2 YFSETQ. The CDR3 has 15 residues. Trimming removed 0 bases at V and 2 bases at J, with 10 bases between. CDR3 coding DNA: TGCGCCAGCAGCTTGGCCACTTCCCTCACAGATACGCAGTATTTT. Translating it yields CASSLATSLTDTQYF.

A single count supports this clone. The gene calls are TRBV2 and TRBJ1-2; TRBD1 is a possible D gene (6 bases). Trimming cost V 9 bases and J 5 bases, with 16 bases left between them. The CDR3 loop spans 13 amino acids. The germline V gene encodes CDR1 SNHLY and CDR2 FYNNEI. The CDR3 DNA follows: TGTGCCAGTTTCTCAGGGGAACAATATGGCTACACCTTC. Residues: CASFSGEQYGYTF.

The chain recombines TRBV6-1 with TRBJ1-6; the D is unclear. This CDR3 is 16 amino acids long. Per the germline V gene, CDR1 is MNHNS and CDR2 is SASEGT. The germline V and J ends were trimmed by 4 bases and 6 bases, with 16 bases remaining between them. CDR3 in amino acids: CASSVTLNPSNSPLHF. In nucleotides, the CDR3 is TGTGCCAGCAGTGTAACGCTAAACCCAAGTAATTCACCCCTCCACTTT.

The chain joins TRBV7-2 to TRBJ1-5; TRBD1 matches 10 bases. Germline V gene lookup returns CDR1 SGHTA and CDR2 FQGNSA. The V segment lost 5 bases and the J segment 2 bases; nucleotides outside the gene matches: 9. The CDR3 length is 17 residues. Here the CDR3 reads CASSPGTGAFGNQPQHF. The DNA for the CDR3 is TGTGCCAGCAGCCCCGGGACAGGGGCGTTCGGCAATCAGCCCCAGCATTTT. The full variable domain, its missing parts supplied by reference TRBV7-2 and TRBJ1-5, is GAGVSQSPSNKVTEKGKDVELRCDPISGHTALYWYRQSLGQGLEFLIYFQGNSAPDKSGLPSDRFSAERTGGSVSTLTIQRTQQEDSAVYLCASSPGTGAFGNQPQHFGDGTRLSIL.

This rearrangement joins TRBV25-1 to TRBJ2-5, with D tentatively TRBD2 (6 bases). Germline V gene sequence: CDR1 MGHDK, CDR2 SYGVNS. V was shortened by 5 bases and J by 4 bases, with 17 bases between the two germline ends. This CDR3 comprises 15 residues. In nucleotides, the CDR3 is TGTGCCAGCAGTACCTACCCCGGGCGGGGAGAGACCCAGTACTTC. This translates into CASSTYPGRGETQYF.

This rearrangement joins TRBV6-5 to TRBJ1-5; D uncertain. The CDR3 totals 13 residues. Germline loops: CDR1 MNHEY, CDR2 SVGAGI. V gave up 7 bases and J gave up 0 bases, with 7 bases separating them. This CDR3 reads CASILNSNQPQHF. Written as DNA, the CDR3 is TGTGCCAGCATCCTAAATAGCAATCAGCCCCAGCATTTT.

The rearrangement links TRBV2 to TRBJ1-2; D is unclear. Germline CDR1 is SNHLY and CDR2 is FYNNEI. V shed 4 bases and J shed 3 bases, with 3 bases lying between them. This CDR3 comprises 11 residues. DNA of the CDR3: TGTGCCAGCAGTGGAGACTATGGCTACACCTTC. It specifies CASSGDYGYTF.

The rearrangement links TRBV7-8 to TRBJ1-3; 7 bases agree with TRBD1. The length of the CDR3 is 15 residues. The V segment lost 0 bases and the J segment 5 bases; nucleotides outside the gene matches: 4. CDR1 SGHVS and CDR2 FQNEAQ come from the germline V gene. CDR3 nucleotide sequence: TGTGCCAGCAGCTTAGCGCTGGGACAGAGAAACACCATATATTTT. This encodes CASSLALGQRNTIYF.

This sequence joins TRBV7-2 and TRBJ2-4, with 8 bases identical to TRBD1. V shed 1 base and J 0 bases; nucleotides not matched to a gene: 2. Germline loops: CDR1 SGHTA, CDR2 FQGNSA. The CDR3 totals 16 residues. CDR3 protein: CASSLGQGRAKNIQYF. CDR3 DNA: TGTGCCAGCAGCTTAGGACAGGGGCGAGCCAAAAACATTCAGTACTTC.

The chain combines TRBV6-5 with TRBJ2-1; 8 nucleotides agree with TRBD1. The CDR3 has 13 amino acids. Unmatched junction bases numbered 1, after V lost 2 bases and J lost 7 bases. CDR1 is MNHEY and CDR2 is SVGAGI in the germline V gene. The CDR3 region is CASSYRDRNEQFF. CDR3 nucleotide sequence: TGTGCCAGCAGTTACAGGGACAGGAATGAGCAGTTCTTC.

V and J are TRBV4-2 and TRBJ2-7; 9 bases are shared with TRBD1. Losses at the gene ends were 1 base for V and 7 bases for J; bases not matched to a gene: 11. Germline assignment: CDR1 LGHNA and CDR2 YNFKEQ. The CDR3 is 16 residues long. CDR3 residues: CASSQVWYGQGREQYF. The CDR3 region has the DNA TGTGCCAGCAGCCAAGTGTGGTATGGACAGGGGCGTGAGCAGTACTTC.

Regarding this clone: One end of the junction varies from germline; a read error may be responsible. The genes are TRBV19 and TRBJ2-1, with unresolved D. The germline gives CDR1 LNHDA, CDR2 SQIVND (reference sequence). This CDR3 is built from 14 residues. CDR3 loop: CARSIPPSVNEQFF. In DNA, the CDR3 is TGTGCCAGAAGTATCCCACCGTCGGTCAATGAGCAGTTCTTC.

The V call is TRBV7-2, the J call TRBJ1-1, with D uncertain. The CDR3 spans 14 residues. Trimming took 5 bases from V and 1 from J, leaving 11 bases between them. The germline gives CDR1 SGHTA, CDR2 FQGNSA. DNA for the CDR3: TGTGCCAGCAGCCCTTGGGAGGGGAACACTGAAGCTTTCTTT. Residues: CASSPWEGNTEAFF.

The genes are TRBV2 and TRBJ2-3, with 9 bases matching TRBD2. Germline trimming cut 6 bases from V and 0 bases from J; bases unmatched to any gene: 7. Germline V lookup: CDR1 SNHLY, CDR2 FYNNEI. This CDR3 contains 16 residues. The CDR3 spells CASRLTSGASTDTQYF. The DNA for the CDR3 is TGTGCCAGCAGATTGACTAGCGGCGCTAGCACAGATACGCAGTATTTT. Drawing the rest from reference TRBV2 and TRBJ2-3, the complete variable domain is EPEVTQTPSHQVTQMGQEVILRCVPISNHLYFYWYRQILGQKVEFLVSFYNNEISEKSEIFDDQFSVERPDGSNFTLKIRSTKLEDSAMYFCASRLTSGASTDTQYFGPGTRLTVL.

V and J are TRBV5-1 and TRBJ2-3, with 7 bases identical to TRBD2. CDR1 SGHRS and CDR2 YFSETQ come from the germline V gene. The CDR3 loop spans 16 amino acids. The V gene end was trimmed by 3 bases and the J gene end by 0 bases; junction bases not matched to a gene: 7. In DNA form, the CDR3 reads TGCGCCAGCAGCTCGGGGACTACTTCTAGCACAGATACGCAGTATTTT. Its protein is CASSSGTTSSTDTQYF.